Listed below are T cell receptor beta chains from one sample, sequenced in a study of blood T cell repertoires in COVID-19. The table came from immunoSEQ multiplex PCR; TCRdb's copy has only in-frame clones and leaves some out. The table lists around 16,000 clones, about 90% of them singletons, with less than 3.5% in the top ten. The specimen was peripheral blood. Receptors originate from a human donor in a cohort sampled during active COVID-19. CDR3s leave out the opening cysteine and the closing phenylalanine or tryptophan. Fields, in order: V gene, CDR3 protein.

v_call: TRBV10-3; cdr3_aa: AISESWLKDRGQTKNIQY
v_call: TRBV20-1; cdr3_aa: SASGQTLAKNIQY
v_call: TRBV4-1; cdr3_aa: ASSQTGDEQY
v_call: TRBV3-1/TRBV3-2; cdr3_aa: ASSQGALAYEQY
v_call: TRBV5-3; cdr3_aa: ARRGQGTGELF
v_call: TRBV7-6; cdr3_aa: ASSPLADSSYEQY
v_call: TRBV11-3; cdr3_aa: ASSPTKNTGELF
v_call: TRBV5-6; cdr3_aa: ASSLIGLGSLGEQY
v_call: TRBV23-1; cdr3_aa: ASTTDRGQGEAF
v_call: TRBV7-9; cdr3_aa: ASSLAKLGQYSYNEQF
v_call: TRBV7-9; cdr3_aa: ASSLWSDGVGY
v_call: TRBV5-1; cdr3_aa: ASSWPGQGPGDTEAF
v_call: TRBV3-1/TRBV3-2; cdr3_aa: ASSPGLNQPQH
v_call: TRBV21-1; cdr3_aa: ASMGGMRDTEAF